These T cell receptor beta chains were read from a single sample in a study of cytomegalovirus exposure and HLA in healthy donors. This table comes from immunoSEQ multiplex PCR, and its TCRdb copy is limited to in-frame clones, with some not included. The data hold 140,000 to 150,000 clones, with around 75% observed a single time. The specimen sequenced was PBMCs. These receptors were collected from a woman in her thirties or forties in good health and CMV-seronegative. Both conserved end residues are part of each CDR3. Fields, in order: J gene, D gene, V gene, clone size, CDR3 protein, CDR3 DNA. D genes are given only for firm matches. Where a row states a size, it is once, few, many or the class of an expanded clone; other rows omit it.

j_gene: TRBJ2-7
d_gene: TRBD2
v_gene: TRBV18
abundance: .
CDR3aa: CASSAQNLAELPYEQYF
CDR3nt: TGCGCCAGCTCAGCTCAAAACCTAGCGGAGCTGCCCTACGAGCAGTACTTC

j_gene: TRBJ1-1
d_gene: .
v_gene: TRBV21-1
abundance: few
CDR3aa: CASSKEGFEAFF
CDR3nt: TGTGCCAGCAGCAAAGAGGGGTTTGAAGCTTTCTTT

j_gene: TRBJ2-3
d_gene: .
v_gene: TRBV19
abundance: .
CDR3aa: CASNQATDTQYF
CDR3nt: TGTGCCAGTAATCAGGCCACAGATACGCAGTATTTT

j_gene: TRBJ2-2
d_gene: TRBD1
v_gene: TRBV27
abundance: .
CDR3aa: CASSLFPGQGITGELFF
CDR3nt: TGTGCCAGCAGTTTATTTCCGGGACAGGGGATCACCGGGGAGCTGTTTTTT

j_gene: TRBJ2-7
d_gene: TRBD1
v_gene: TRBV5-1
abundance: .
CDR3aa: CASSLGTGFYEQYF
CDR3nt: TGCGCCAGCAGCTTGGGGACAGGATTCTACGAGCAGTACTTC

j_gene: TRBJ2-1
d_gene: .
v_gene: TRBV15
abundance: .
CDR3aa: CATSRAGDNEQFF
CDR3nt: TGTGCCACCAGCAGAGCCGGGGACAATGAGCAGTTCTTC

j_gene: TRBJ2-7
d_gene: TRBD1
v_gene: TRBV11-2
abundance: .
CDR3aa: CASSLDGGQGRSYEQYF
CDR3nt: TGTGCCAGCAGCTTAGATGGGGGACAGGGCCGTTCCTACGAGCAGTACTTC

j_gene: TRBJ2-2
d_gene: .
v_gene: TRBV2
abundance: .
CDR3aa: CASRTLAGGTGELFF
CDR3nt: TGTGCCAGCAGGACCCTAGCTGGAGGCACCGGGGAGCTGTTTTTT

j_gene: TRBJ1-2
d_gene: TRBD1
v_gene: TRBV28
abundance: .
CDR3aa: CASSHTQFGQEANYGYTF
CDR3nt: TGTGCCAGCAGTCACACCCAGTTTGGACAGGAAGCTAACTATGGCTACACCTTC

j_gene: TRBJ1-2
d_gene: TRBD1
v_gene: TRBV6-5
abundance: .
CDR3aa: CASSFDRGSYGYTF
CDR3nt: TGTGCCAGCAGTTTCGACAGGGGGAGCTATGGCTACACCTTC

j_gene: TRBJ1-5
d_gene: .
v_gene: TRBV30
abundance: .
CDR3aa: CAWLARGSNQPQHF
CDR3nt: TGTGCCTGGCTCGCAAGGGGGAGCAATCAGCCCCAGCATTTT

j_gene: TRBJ2-7
d_gene: .
v_gene: TRBV6-1
abundance: .
CDR3aa: CASSDAYLQDYQNEQYF
CDR3nt: TGTGCCAGCAGTGACGCCTATCTACAGGATTACCAGAACGAGCAGTACTTC

j_gene: TRBJ1-2
d_gene: TRBD1
v_gene: TRBV6-4
abundance: .
CDR3aa: CASSRTFDSRTGGYTF
CDR3nt: TGTGCCAGCAGCAGGACATTTGACAGTCGGACAGGGGGCTACACCTTC

j_gene: TRBJ2-7
d_gene: .
v_gene: TRBV6-1
abundance: once
CDR3aa: CASSAKRGQQTYEQYF
CDR3nt: TGTGCCAGCAGTGCGAAGCGCGGGCAACAAACCTACGAGCAGTACTTC

j_gene: TRBJ1-5
d_gene: .
v_gene: TRBV6-6
abundance: .
CDR3aa: CASSSNQPQHF
CDR3nt: TGTGCCAGCAGCTCCAATCAGCCCCAGCATTTT

j_gene: TRBJ1-6
d_gene: TRBD1
v_gene: TRBV5-1
abundance: .
CDR3aa: CASSSQPGQGPSSYNSPLHF
CDR3nt: TGCGCCAGCAGCTCGCAACCGGGACAGGGGCCGAGCTCCTATAATTCACCCCTCCACTTT

j_gene: TRBJ1-3
d_gene: .
v_gene: TRBV7-2
abundance: .
CDR3aa: CASSFSGSRAGNTIYF
CDR3nt: TGTGCCAGCAGCTTTAGCGGGAGCAGGGCTGGAAACACCATATATTTT

j_gene: TRBJ1-5
d_gene: .
v_gene: TRBV5-8
abundance: .
CDR3aa: CASSLVSGRDNQPQHF
CDR3nt: TGTGCCAGCAGCTTGGTATCGGGCAGGGACAATCAGCCCCAGCATTTT

j_gene: TRBJ2-1
d_gene: TRBD2
v_gene: TRBV4-2
abundance: .
CDR3aa: CASSQEVTSGRYEQFF
CDR3nt: TGTGCCAGCAGCCAAGAGGTGACTAGCGGGAGATATGAGCAGTTCTTC

j_gene: TRBJ2-5
d_gene: .
v_gene: TRBV29-1
abundance: .
CDR3aa: CSVEDGSGGETQYF
CDR3nt: TGCAGCGTTGAAGACGGGAGCGGTGGAGAGACCCAGTACTTC

j_gene: TRBJ1-5
d_gene: .
v_gene: TRBV5-5
abundance: .
CDR3aa: CASSLGATGNYQPQHF
CDR3nt: TGTGCCAGCAGCTTGGGGGCTACAGGTAACTATCAGCCCCAGCATTTT

j_gene: TRBJ1-1
d_gene: TRBD1
v_gene: TRBV7-9
abundance: .
CDR3aa: CASSPGGSSGTEAFF
CDR3nt: TGTGCCAGCAGCCCAGGGGGCTCGTCCGGCACTGAAGCTTTCTTT

j_gene: TRBJ2-3
d_gene: TRBD2
v_gene: TRBV5-4
abundance: few
CDR3aa: CASSVGTSGESTDTQYF
CDR3nt: TGTGCCAGCAGCGTCGGGACTAGCGGGGAGAGCACAGATACGCAGTATTTT

j_gene: TRBJ1-6
d_gene: TRBD1
v_gene: TRBV28
abundance: .
CDR3aa: CASSWWDRGNSPLHF
CDR3nt: TGTGCCAGCAGCTGGTGGGACAGGGGAAATTCACCCCTCCACTTT

j_gene: TRBJ1-2
d_gene: .
v_gene: TRBV6-5
abundance: .
CDR3aa: CASSYSDRNYGYTF
CDR3nt: TGTGCCAGCAGTTACTCAGACAGAAACTATGGCTACACCTTC

j_gene: TRBJ2-2
d_gene: .
v_gene: TRBV1
abundance: .
CDR3aa: CTSSFPGLAGVPGELFF
CDR3nt: TGCACCAGCAGCTTCCCGGGACTAGCGGGAGTACCCGGGGAGCTGTTTTTT